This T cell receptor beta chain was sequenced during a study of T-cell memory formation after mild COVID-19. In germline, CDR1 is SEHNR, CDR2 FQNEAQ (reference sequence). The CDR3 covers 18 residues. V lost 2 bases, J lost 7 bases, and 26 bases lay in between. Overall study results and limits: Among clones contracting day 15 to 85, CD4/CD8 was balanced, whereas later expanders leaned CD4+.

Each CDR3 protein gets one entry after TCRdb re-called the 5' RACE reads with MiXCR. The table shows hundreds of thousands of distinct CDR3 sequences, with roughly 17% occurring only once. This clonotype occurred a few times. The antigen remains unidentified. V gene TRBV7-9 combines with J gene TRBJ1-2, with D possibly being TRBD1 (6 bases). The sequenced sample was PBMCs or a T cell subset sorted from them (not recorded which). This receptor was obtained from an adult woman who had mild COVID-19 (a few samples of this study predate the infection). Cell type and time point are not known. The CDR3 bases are TGTGCCAGCAGCTTATTCTTGGACAGTCTACATATCCCCTCTGGCTACACCTTC. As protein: CASSLFLDSLHIPSGYTF.